A selection of T cell receptor beta chains follows, all from one sample in a study of T cell responses to AZD1222 COVID-19 vaccine. Produced via immunoSEQ multiplex PCR; TCRdb's table is partial and in-frame only. The sample yields tens of thousands of clones, about 88% seen once. Here the sequenced sample was peripheral blood, taken 28 days after the second AZD1222 dose. The source of these receptors is an adult who received the AZD1222 COVID-19 vaccine. CDR3s include the opening cysteine and the closing phenylalanine or tryptophan. A D gene is named only where the DNA matches it firmly. Rows may omit the clone size; those that give it use once, few, many or a size class.

d_call	v_call	clone_size	j_call	cdr3_nt	cdr3_aa
TRBD2	TRBV2	.	TRBJ2-2	TGTGCCAGCAGACCTCCCACGGGGGGGTCGCCCGGGGAGCTGTTTTTT	CASRPPTGGSPGELFF
.	TRBV5-1	.	TRBJ2-5	TGCGCCAGCAGCAGAGGGGACGGAGGGACCCAGTACTTC	CASSRGDGGTQYF
.	TRBV4-2	.	TRBJ1-4	TGTGCCAGCAGCCAGGGGAATGAAAAACTGTTTTTT	CASSQGNEKLFF
TRBD1	TRBV7-9	.	TRBJ1-6	TGTGCCAGCAGCTCCGACCGGGACAGCCACCGGTCACCCCTCCACTTT	CASSSDRDSHRSPLHF
.	TRBV19	.	TRBJ1-2	TGTGCCAGTAGTATGAGGCAGGCGACTAACTATGGCTACACCTTC	CASSMRQATNYGYTF
.	TRBV30	few	TRBJ1-5	TGTGCCTGGAGTGTAGGAGGGGCGCAGAATCAGCCCCAGCATTTT	CAWSVGGAQNQPQHF
.	TRBV19	once	TRBJ1-6	TGTGCCAGTAGTATTGGGGGGCTCGTACTGAATTCACCCCTCCACTTT	CASSIGGLVLNSPLHF
.	TRBV5-1	.	TRBJ1-6	TGCGCCAGCAGCTTGGGGGGAGACAATTCACCCCTCCACTTT	CASSLGGDNSPLHF
.	TRBV29-1	.	TRBJ2-3	TGCAGCGTAGCCTCAGCAGATACGCAGTATTTT	CSVASADTQYF
TRBD1	TRBV28	.	TRBJ1-6	TGTGCCAGCAGTTTATTTCGCCCGGGGACAGGGTTCAATTCACCCCTCCACTTT	CASSLFRPGTGFNSPLHF
.	TRBV14	.	TRBJ1-2	TGTGCCAGCAGCCAAGATCTGGGCAGCCATCAATTGCTGCGAGGCTACACCTTC	CASSQDLGSHQLLRGYTF
.	TRBV5-1	.	TRBJ2-5	TGCGCCAGCAGAGGGGGGCTAGCGGTCCAAGAGACCCAGTACTTC	CASRGGLAVQETQYF
.	TRBV4-1	.	TRBJ1-2	TGCGCCAGCAGCCAAGAGGTGCTTAACTATGGCTACACCTTC	CASSQEVLNYGYTF
.	TRBV6-5	.	TRBJ2-2	TGTGCCAGCAGGGCCATCGGGGTAACCGGGGAGCTGTTTTTT	CASRAIGVTGELFF
TRBD2	TRBV3-1/TRBV3-2	.	TRBJ2-3	TGTGCCAGCAGCCAGGGCGGGGGGAGCACAGATACGCAGTATTTT	CASSQGGGSTDTQYF
TRBD1	TRBV5-4	.	TRBJ1-2	TGTGCCAGCAGCTCCCCGGGACAGGAGTTCTATGGCTACACCTTC	CASSSPGQEFYGYTF
.	TRBV23-1	.	TRBJ1-2	TGCGCCAGCAGTCACAGGTCCCTTTATGGCTACACCTTC	CASSHRSLYGYTF
.	TRBV19	.	TRBJ1-5	TGTGCCAGTAGTATAGATTTCAGGGGAGGAAATCAGCCCCAGCATTTT	CASSIDFRGGNQPQHF
TRBD2	TRBV6-4	.	TRBJ2-1	TGTGCCAGCATGGTGGAGACAGGACTAGCGGATGGGCACAATGAGCAGTTCTTC	CASMVETGLADGHNEQFF
.	TRBV30	.	TRBJ1-1	TGTGCCTGGAGGGACAACCCGGGGATCACTGAAGCTTTCTTT	CAWRDNPGITEAFF
.	TRBV27	.	TRBJ1-5	TGTGCCAGCAGTTTTGAAGCGGGTTACAATCAGCCCCAGCATTTT	CASSFEAGYNQPQHF
TRBD2	TRBV5-1	.	TRBJ2-7	TGCGCCAGCAGCCCCGGGGTAGCGGGGGGGAGCTCCTACGAGCAGTACTTC	CASSPGVAGGSSYEQYF
TRBD2	TRBV7-3	once	TRBJ2-3	TGTGCCAGCAGCTTTTCCGGGACTAGCGGGACAACAGATACGCAGTATTTT	CASSFSGTSGTTDTQYF
TRBD1	TRBV6-5	once	TRBJ1-1	TGTGCCAGCAGTCTGCGGACAGGGAAAGCTTTCTTT	CASSLRTGKAFF
.	TRBV7-9	once	TRBJ1-1	TGTGCCAGCAGCCCGGGTGCAGGGGCGGATGAAGCTTTCTTT	CASSPGAGADEAFF
.	TRBV9	few	TRBJ1-2	TGTGCCAGCAGCGCGACCGGGGACTATGGCTACACCTTC	CASSATGDYGYTF
TRBD1	TRBV11-2	once	TRBJ1-4	TGTGCCAGCAGCTTGACACAGGGGTATGAAAAACTGTTTTTT	CASSLTQGYEKLFF
TRBD2	TRBV7-2	.	TRBJ2-1	TGTGCCAGCAGCTCCCGTAGCGGGGGGAGCTCCTACAATGAGCAGTTCTTC	CASSSRSGGSSYNEQFF
TRBD1	TRBV5-1	few	TRBJ1-3	TGCGCCAGCAGCCCAGGGGGCACCTCTGGAAACACCATATATTTT	CASSPGGTSGNTIYF
.	TRBV7-9	.	TRBJ2-1	TGTGCCAGCAGCCCAAGTAATAGTTCCTACAATGAGCAGTTCTTC	CASSPSNSSYNEQFF
TRBD1	TRBV7-9	few	TRBJ1-6	TGTGCCAGCAGCACGACAGGGGGCTATTCACCCCTCCACTTT	CASSTTGGYSPLHF
.	TRBV5-4	.	TRBJ2-4	TGTGCCAGCAGCTTGCCGGGGGTGAGGAACATTCAGTACTTC	CASSLPGVRNIQYF
TRBD1	TRBV14	.	TRBJ2-7	TGTGCCAGCAGCCCGAACAGGGGATATGGCGAGCAGTACTTC	CASSPNRGYGEQYF
.	TRBV6-2/TRBV6-3	few	TRBJ2-7	TGTGCCAGCAGTTACACACAAGGTGAGCAGTACTTC	CASSYTQGEQYF
.	TRBV6-5	.	TRBJ1-2	TGTGCCACCGCCGGTCGGGCGCTCTATGGCTACACCTTC	CATAGRALYGYTF
.	TRBV7-9	.	TRBJ1-6	TGTGCCAGCAGCAATGGGGTAGGGTCACCCCTCCACTTT	CASSNGVGSPLHF
.	TRBV5-6	.	TRBJ1-1	TGTGCCAGCAGCTTGGCTTTGGGGCGGGCTGAAGCTTTCTTT	CASSLALGRAEAFF
TRBD2	TRBV27	.	TRBJ2-3	TGTGCCAGCAGTAAAAGCGGGAACCCCTCCGATACGCAGTATTTT	CASSKSGNPSDTQYF
.	TRBV9	once	TRBJ1-3	TGTGCCAGCAGCTTAGGAAACAGCCGAAGCTCTGGAAACACCATATATTTT	CASSLGNSRSSGNTIYF
.	TRBV7-2	.	TRBJ2-3	TGTGCCAGCAGTTTGACCGGGACCCCAGTGTATTTT	CASSLTGTPVYF
.	TRBV13	.	TRBJ2-5	TGTGCCACAAACCGGGAGTACCAAGAGACCCAGTACTTC	CATNREYQETQYF
.	TRBV6-4	.	TRBJ2-5	TGTGCCAGCACCGAAACAGGGTATTACCAGTACTTC	CASTETGYYQYF
TRBD2	TRBV6-2/TRBV6-3	once	TRBJ2-3	TGTGCCAGCAGTTACCCCCTAGCGGGAGCCCAAGATACGCAGTATTTT	CASSYPLAGAQDTQYF
TRBD1	TRBV24-1	.	TRBJ2-2	TGTGCCACCGCCGGGACAGATCACACCGGGGAGCTGTTTTTT	CATAGTDHTGELFF
.	TRBV7-8	.	TRBJ1-2	TGTGCCAGCAGCCCAAGGGGGATCGGTGGCTACACCTTC	CASSPRGIGGYTF
.	TRBV19	.	TRBJ1-5	TGTGCCAGTAGTATCTTCGAGGGGGGAGCTAGCAATCAGCCCCAGCATTTT	CASSIFEGGASNQPQHF